The next 32 T cell receptor beta chains were all read from a single sample in a study of cytomegalovirus exposure and HLA in healthy donors. The PCR employed 60 Vbeta primers together with 13 Jbeta primers. Here immunoSEQ multiplex PCR was the method, and the copy in TCRdb shows in-frame clones only, minus some. Of fewer than 85,000 clones in the sample, about 84% were seen once. Sequencing was done on a sample of PBMCs. These receptors all come from a man between 40 and 49 years old in good health and CMV-seronegative.

V is TRBV7-2 and J is TRBJ1-4, with 7 bases aligning to TRBD1. V was pared by 1 base and J by 5 bases, with 4 bases of the junction left unmatched. CDR1 and CDR2 (germline): SGHTA, FQGNSA. There are 15 residues in the CDR3. The CDR3 sequence is CASSLGAGGNEKLFF. In nucleotides, the CDR3 is TGTGCCAGCAGCTTAGGGGCAGGGGGGAATGAAAAACTGTTTTTT.

Comment on this clone: One end of the junction fails to match germline, which may point to a read error. The V call is TRBV7-9, the J call TRBJ1-6; possibly TRBD1 for D (5 bases). The CDR3 sequence is 15 residues long. Germline loops: CDR1 SEHNR, CDR2 FQNEAQ (reference sequence). The CDR3 protein is CSSSGATGYNSPLHF. In DNA, the CDR3 is TGTTCCAGCAGCGGGGCGACCGGGTATAATTCACCCCTCCACTTT.

This sequence joins TRBV4-3 and TRBJ1-2; tentatively, D is TRBD1 (6 bases). Trimming pared 3 bases from V and 4 bases from J, leaving 18 bases between. This CDR3 is built from 16 residues. Germline V CDR1 and CDR2: LGHNA, YSLEER. The chain's CDR3 is CASSHLGDKFSYGYTF. The CDR3 DNA reads as TGCGCCAGCAGCCACCTGGGGGACAAATTCTCCTATGGCTACACCTTC.

V usage is TRBV9 and J usage is TRBJ1-2; tentatively, D is TRBD1 (5 bases). Trimming left V 0 bases short and J 2 bases short, with 11 bases between. Germline V gene data show CDR1 as SGDLS and CDR2 as YYNGEE. The CDR3 extends over 15 amino acids. The CDR3 nucleotides read TGTGCCAGCAGCGTAGAGGGGAATCGAAACTATGGCTACACCTTC. Translated, it gives CASSVEGNRNYGYTF.

The J gene is TRBJ2-7, the V gene TRBV9; a possible D gene is TRBD2 (5 bases). The CDR3 has 13 amino acids. V was trimmed by 0 bases and J by 6 bases, leaving 10 bases between them. Germline V gene data show CDR1 as SGDLS and CDR2 as YYNGEE. This CDR3 reads CASSVGGWGEQYF. The CDR3 coding sequence is TGTGCCAGCAGCGTAGGAGGGTGGGGCGAGCAGTACTTC.

This sequence joins TRBV12-5 and TRBJ1-2, with TRBD1 matching over 10 bases. CDR1 is LGHNT, CDR2 FRNRAP, per germline. The CDR3 sequence is 13 residues long. V lost 4 bases to trimming and J lost 7 bases; unmatched junction nucleotides: 3. The CDR3 DNA is TGTGCTAGTGGTTCAGACAGGGGGCCTGGCTACACCTTC. The encoded protein is CASGSDRGPGYTF.

The CDR3 is CASSSQGVSYEQYF. For the CDR3, the DNA is TGTGCCAGCAGCTCCCAAGGGGTGTCCTACGAGCAGTACTTC. The rearrangement links TRBV9 to TRBJ2-7; weak D call: TRBD1 (5 bases). This CDR3 contains 14 residues. CDR1 is SGDLS and CDR2 is YYNGEE in the germline V gene. Trimming shortened V by 4 bases and J by 1 base, and 12 bases separated the two germline ends.

The chain recombines TRBV4-1 with TRBJ2-7; 8 bases map to TRBD1. The germline V gene has CDR1 MGHRA and CDR2 YSYEKL. CDR3 size: 14 residues. The V and J ends lost 0 bases and 4 bases, in that order; junction bases with no gene match: 2. CDR3 sequence reads: CASSQDRGLYEQYF. The CDR3 DNA sequence: TGCGCCAGCAGCCAAGACAGGGGGCTATACGAGCAGTACTTC.

This sequence joins TRBV7-3 and TRBJ2-7, with TRBD2 identical over 9 bases. Germline V CDR1 and CDR2: SGHTA, FQGTGA. With 0 bases clipped from V and 5 bases from J, the junction kept 8 bases outside the gene matches. This CDR3 is 16 amino acids long. This CDR3 reads CASSLTPGLANHEQYF. The CDR3 DNA reads TGTGCCAGCAGCTTAACCCCGGGACTAGCAAACCACGAGCAGTACTTC. Full variable domain (remainder filled in from reference TRBV7-3 and TRBJ2-7): GAGVSQTPSNKVTEKGKYVELRCDPISGHTALYWYRQSLGQGPEFLIYFQGTGAADDSGLPNDRFFAVRPEGSVSTLKIQRTERGDSAVYLCASSLTPGLANHEQYFGPGTRLTVT.

The chain is built from TRBV2 and TRBJ1-2, with a weak D call TRBD1 (5 bases). Trimming stripped 8 bases from V and 2 bases from J, with 12 bases between. CDR1 and CDR2 from the germline V gene are SNHLY and FYNNEI. This CDR3 contains 13 residues. CDR3 nucleotides: TGTGCCAGCGGCAGGGTCCCAAACTATGGCTACACCTTC. As protein: CASGRVPNYGYTF.

The chain is built from TRBV19 and TRBJ2-7; the D gene is possibly TRBD2 (6 bases). CDR3 length: 16 amino acids. Germline V CDR1 and CDR2: LNHDA, SQIVND (reference sequence). V was pared by 5 bases and J by 0 bases, with 17 bases between. CDR3 sequence: CASSLRGGAGSYEQYF. CDR3 sequence (DNA): TGTGCCAGTAGTTTGAGAGGCGGGGCCGGCTCCTACGAGCAGTACTTC.

This clone appeared many times. V usage is TRBV11-2 and J usage is TRBJ2-2; perhaps TRBD1 as D (7 bases). The CDR3 extends over 15 amino acids. Germline CDR1 and CDR2: SGHAT and FQNNGV. V was clipped by 3 bases and J by 1 base, with 9 bases between them. CDR3 region: CASSFRGENTGELFF. In DNA, the CDR3 is TGTGCCAGCAGCTTCAGGGGGGAGAACACCGGGGAGCTGTTTTTT.

This clone turned up a few times. V usage is TRBV7-2 and J usage is TRBJ1-5; no clear D gene. V was cut by 6 bases and J by 2 bases, with 11 bases left in between. The germline gives CDR1 SGHTA, CDR2 FQGNSA. This CDR3 spans 14 amino acids. The DNA for the CDR3 is TGTGCCAGCAGTTCTTCCGGGGGCAATCAGCCCCAGCATTTT. Translation: CASSSSGGNQPQHF.

The chain joins TRBV6-1 to TRBJ2-7; 7 positions agree with TRBD1. Germline trimming cut 7 bases from V and 6 bases from J; bases unmatched to any gene: 15. CDR1 and CDR2 from the germline V gene are MNHNS and SASEGT. This CDR3 is 15 amino acids long. CDR3 in DNA: TGTGCCAGCAACTACCTGACAGGGTCGGCGCGCGAGCAGTACTTC. Translating gives CASNYLTGSAREQYF.

The genes are TRBV5-4 and TRBJ2-2, with TRBD1 identical over 8 bases. Per the germline V gene, CDR1 is SGHNT and CDR2 is YYREEE (reference sequence). The CDR3 extends over 17 amino acids. Trimming removed 1 base from V and 7 bases from J; junction bases left unmatched: 12. The DNA of the CDR3 is TGTGCCAGCAGCTTGAATTGGGGACAGGAGGGCGGCGGGGAGCTGTTTTTT. It specifies CASSLNWGQEGGGELFF.

The chain recombines TRBV7-2 with TRBJ2-7, with 8 bases that match TRBD1. The CDR3 has 14 residues. The V segment lost 5 bases and the J segment 0 bases; nucleotides outside the gene matches: 3. Germline lookup yields CDR1 SGHTA and CDR2 FQGNSA. For the CDR3, the DNA is TGTGCCAGCAGCCCGGACAGGGTCTCCTACGAGCAGTACTTC. The encoded protein is CASSPDRVSYEQYF.

This rearrangement joins TRBV7-9 to TRBJ1-1; D ambiguous. CDR3 length equals 14 residues. V dropped 2 bases and J dropped 2 bases, with 9 bases sitting between them. Germline loops: CDR1 SEHNR, CDR2 FQNEAQ (reference sequence). The CDR3 sequence: CASSLSRGNTEAFF. The CDR3 bases are TGTGCCAGCAGCTTATCACGCGGAAACACTGAAGCTTTCTTT.

V and J are TRBV5-1 and TRBJ1-5; 11 bases match TRBD1. The CDR3 length is 16 residues. V was clipped by 4 bases and J by 2 bases; unmatched bases: 5. Germline lookup yields CDR1 SGHRS and CDR2 YFSETQ. The CDR3 protein is CASSTGTGGGNQPQHF. The CDR3 DNA reads TGCGCCAGCAGCACAGGGACAGGGGGAGGCAATCAGCCCCAGCATTTT.

The chain uses TRBV4-1 and TRBJ1-2; TRBD1 aligns across 9 bases. V lost 4 bases to trimming and J lost 6 bases; unmatched junction nucleotides: 9. The CDR3 covers 15 residues. CDR1 and CDR2 (germline): MGHRA, YSYEKL. The CDR3: CASSREAGTGNGYTF. The CDR3 region has the DNA TGCGCCAGCAGCCGGGAAGCCGGGACAGGGAATGGCTACACCTTC.

The chain couples TRBV28 to TRBJ2-3; 7 nucleotides agree with TRBD1. The germline V gene encodes CDR1 MDHEN and CDR2 SYDVKM. V shed 1 base, J shed 10 bases, and the junction held 2 bases outside the gene matches. The CDR3 totals 12 residues. CDR3 protein: CASSLFGTAQYF. The CDR3, as DNA: TGTGCCAGCAGTTTATTCGGGACAGCGCAGTATTTT. The full variable domain, in which reference TRBV28 and TRBJ2-3 provide the parts outside the CDR3, is DVKVTQSSRYLVKRTGEKVFLECVQDMDHENMFWYRQDPGLGLRLIYFSYDVKMKEKGDIPEGYSVSREKKERFSLILESASTNQTSMYLCASSLFGTAQYFGPGTRLTVL.

The chain uses TRBV5-5 and TRBJ2-7; D may be TRBD1 (5 bases). V lost 0 bases, J lost 3 bases, and 13 bases lay in between. This CDR3 is built from 15 residues. Germline CDR1 and CDR2: SGHKS and YYEKEE (reference sequence). As DNA, the CDR3 is TGTGCCAGCAGCTTGGTGGCAGGGAAATACTACGAGCAGTACTTC. Translated, it gives CASSLVAGKYYEQYF.

The rearrangement joins TRBV7-3 to TRBJ2-2; 9 bases map to TRBD1. The CDR3 has 16 residues. The V segment lost 5 bases and the J segment 5 bases; nucleotides outside the gene matches: 9. From germline, CDR1 is SGHTA and CDR2 FQGTGA. The DNA for the CDR3 is TGTGCCAGCAGCCCAATCGGGACAGGGAAAACCGGGGAGCTGTTTTTT. Translating it yields CASSPIGTGKTGELFF.

The CDR3: CASSQLAGGHREQYF. DNA of the CDR3: TGTGCCAGTAGTCAACTAGCGGGGGGCCATCGGGAGCAGTACTTC. The chain is built from TRBV19 and TRBJ2-7; 12 bases are shared with TRBD2. CDR1 and CDR2 (germline): LNHDA, SQIVND (reference sequence). V was clipped by 5 bases and J by 7 bases; unmatched bases: 9. This CDR3 has 15 residues.

The rearrangement uses TRBV4-3 and TRBJ1-1; 7 bases are shared with TRBD1. With 6 bases clipped from V and 6 bases from J, the junction kept 13 bases outside the gene matches. In germline, CDR1 is LGHNA, CDR2 YSLEER. The CDR3 covers 15 residues. In DNA form, the CDR3 reads TGCGCCAGCAGTGAAACCCAGGGGGGCGTCCCTGAAGCTTTCTTT. It yields the protein CASSETQGGVPEAFF.

This clone was observed a handful of times. The chain has TRBV4-2 and TRBJ2-7, with 7 bases lining up with TRBD2. V shed 4 bases, J shed 4 bases, and the junction held 10 bases outside the gene matches. Germline loops: CDR1 LGHNA, CDR2 YNFKEQ. The CDR3 has 15 residues. In nucleotides, the CDR3 is TGTGCCAGCAGCCCCGCTAGCGGTCTTGGGTACGAGCAGTACTTC. Its translation: CASSPASGLGYEQYF.

The chain couples TRBV7-6 to TRBJ2-1; 10 nucleotides line up with TRBD1. V lost 1 base, J lost 6 bases, and 6 bases stayed unmatched. This CDR3 is 16 amino acids long. Germline values: CDR1 SGHVS, CDR2 FNYEAQ. CDR3 amino acids: CASSLGGTGVVNEQFF. CDR3 in DNA: TGTGCCAGCAGCTTAGGCGGGACAGGGGTAGTCAATGAGCAGTTCTTC. The whole variable domain, remainder taken from reference TRBV7-6 and TRBJ2-1, is GAGVSQSPRYKVTKRGQDVALRCDPISGHVSLYWYRQALGQGPEFLTYFNYEAQQDKSGLPNDRFSAERPEGSISTLTIQRTEQRDSAMYRCASSLGGTGVVNEQFFGPGTRLTVL.

The chain combines TRBV19 with TRBJ2-1; a possible D gene is TRBD1 (7 bases). The CDR3 is made up of 14 amino acids. With 9 bases removed from V and 2 bases from J, the gap between germline ends came to 14 bases. Germline assignment: CDR1 LNHDA and CDR2 SQIVND (reference sequence). The CDR3 loop reads CASASGGTYNEQFF. The CDR3 DNA follows: TGTGCCAGCGCCTCAGGGGGGACCTACAATGAGCAGTTCTTC.

The chain joins TRBV5-1 to TRBJ2-3, with 9 bases aligning to TRBD2. This CDR3 is 16 amino acids long. The V gene's germline CDR1 is SGHRS and CDR2 YFSETQ. The ends lost 0 bases at V and 5 bases at J; junction bases unmatched: 7. CDR3 coding DNA: TGCGCCAGCAGCTTGGTTGCGGGGGGGCCTGGAGATACGCAGTATTTT. The encoded protein is CASSLVAGGPGDTQYF.

J is TRBJ2-1 and V is TRBV11-3; tentative D call: TRBD2 (5 bases). V was pared by 1 base and J by 12 bases, with 13 bases between. The CDR3 has 13 amino acids. Germline values: CDR1 SGHNT, CDR2 YENEEA. CDR3 nucleotides: TGTGCCAGCAGCTTAGGCGTCGGGGTGGGGCAGTTCTTC. This codes for CASSLGVGVGQFF.

The J gene is TRBJ1-4, the V gene TRBV5-1; D is undetermined. V was cut by 6 bases and J by 2 bases, with 17 bases left in between. The CDR3 has 16 residues. From germline, CDR1 is SGHRS and CDR2 YFSETQ. The CDR3 bases are TGCGCCAGCAACCTGGCTCCCGGGTCGACTAATGAAAAACTGTTTTTT. Translation gives CASNLAPGSTNEKLFF.

In its sample, this clone was seen once. The chain is built from TRBV30 and TRBJ2-5; TRBD1 might be the D (5 bases). Germline lookup yields CDR1 GTSNPN and CDR2 SVGIG (reference sequence). There are 12 residues in the CDR3. V was shortened by 4 bases and J by 5 bases, with 11 bases between the two germline ends. The CDR3, as DNA: TGTGCCTGGAAAGGCCCAGGGGAGACCCAGTACTTC. Protein sequence: CAWKGPGETQYF.

The genes are TRBV27 and TRBJ1-1, with a tentative D call TRBD1 (5 bases). Trimming took off 6 bases at V and 11 bases at J, with 16 bases between the two ends. The CDR3 length is 12 residues. Germline assignment: CDR1 MNHEY and CDR2 SMNVEV (reference sequence). CDR3 amino acids: CASRGGTTTAFF. CDR3 DNA sequence: TGTGCCAGCAGGGGCGGGACCACCACGGCTTTCTTT.